The present T cell receptor (beta chain) was sequenced within a study of blood T cells in healthy people across ages. Sample-barcoded 5' priming and a J-beta primer mix drove a second PCR of roughly 7 to 11 cycles. Every sample produced at least 2.5 million CDR3-containing paired-end reads. TCRdb re-called the 5' RACE reads through MiXCR, storing one row per CDR3 protein. Found here are about 1.8 million distinct CDR3 sequences, about 50% of them singletons; the top ten hold around 2.1%. Germline CDR1 reads SGHAT; CDR2 reads FQNNGV. Trimming cost V 2 bases and J 3 bases, with 14 bases left between them. This CDR3 region has 16 residues.

The chain uses TRBV11-2 and TRBJ1-5; D possibly corresponds to TRBD1 (6 bases). The sequence was obtained from a woman aged 40 to 55 in good health. The specimen was blood. The CDR3 loop is CASSLSIGGHNQPQHF. The CDR3, as DNA: TGTGCCAGCAGCTTATCAATCGGGGGACACAATCAGCCCCAGCATTTT.